This T cell receptor (beta chain) was identified during a study of vaccination and CD4 T cells after COVID-19. In its sample, this clonotype was seen a few times. Its antigen is as yet unknown. Sequence data for DNA of cultured CD4+ T cells were generated by the Oncomine TCR Beta short-read assay. TCRdb analysed the PCR reads with MiXCR anew, one entry per CDR3 protein. The profile shows roughly 15,000 distinct CDR3 sequences, around 40% of them singletons. Treatment defined: approximately 9-day PBMC culture with coronavirus spike peptide pools or control peptides (ViraFEST assay). Trimming took off 4 bases at V and 7 bases at J, with 14 bases between the two ends. The CDR3 consists of 12 residues. The germline gives CDR1 DFQATT, CDR2 SNEGSKA (reference sequence).

Sequenced: CD4+ T cells from blood, cultured in vitro. The rearrangement joins TRBV20-1 to TRBJ2-7, with D perhaps matching TRBD2 (6 bases). The sequence came from a human donor who had recovered from COVID-19. The CDR3 DNA is TGCAGTGCTAACCCGTTGGCGGGAGAGCAGTACTTC. Translated, it gives CSANPLAGEQYF.